The 10 T cell receptor beta chains given below trace back to one sample, sequenced in a study of low-dose radiotherapy and immunotherapy resistance in tumors. Time point described: after trial treatment. Treatment here: LDRT plus nivolumab, ipilimumab, low-dose cyclophosphamide and aspirin (RACIN trial). Primers targeting TRAV and TRBV primed first-strand cDNA, covering alpha and beta chains. A roughly 20-cycle PCR with a constant-region primer and V-primer adapter amplified TCRs. Using its own MiXCR run on the reads, TCRdb lists one record per CDR3 protein. The data show 60,000 or so distinct CDR3 sequences, around 23% seen once. Here the sequenced sample was PBMCs, taken after low-dose radiotherapy plus immunotherapy. The source of these receptors is a male donor with prostate cancer.

This clonotype was counted ten times or more. DNA of the CDR3: TGTGCCAGCTCACCTGTAATAGGTCAGGGCTATGGCTACACCTTC. It is translated as CASSPVIGQGYGYTF. This sequence joins TRBV18 and TRBJ1-2, with D possibly TRBD1 on 5 matching bases. Between the trimmed V and J ends, which lost 3 bases and 4 bases, there was a span of 15 bases. In germline, CDR1 is KGHSH, CDR2 LQKENI. The CDR3 has 15 amino acids.

At least ten counts were recorded for this clonotype. This chain links TRBV29-1 with TRBJ2-7; D is undetermined. The V end lost 2 bases, the J end lost 1 base, and 6 bases lay between the germline ends. The CDR3 runs to 12 residues. Germline values: CDR1 SQVTM, CDR2 ANQGSEA. The CDR3 region is CSVEKGSYEQYF. The CDR3 DNA reads as TGCAGCGTTGAAAAAGGGTCCTACGAGCAGTACTTC.

Sample share makes this clonotype medium-sized. The V call is TRBV4-1, the J call TRBJ2-1; 8 bases are shared with TRBD2. Germline values: CDR1 MGHRA, CDR2 YSYEKL. Trimming cost V 0 bases and J 2 bases; bases outside gene matches: 6. The CDR3 covers 17 residues. Here the CDR3 reads CASSQDHRGRTYNEQFF. Written as DNA, the CDR3 is TGCGCCAGCAGCCAAGATCATCGCGGGAGGACCTACAATGAGCAGTTCTTC.

This clonotype was found many times. The chain recombines TRBV20-1 with TRBJ2-1; D uncertain. There are 14 residues in the CDR3. V was shortened by 1 base and J by 6 bases, with 13 bases between the two germline ends. Germline V gives CDR1 DFQATT, CDR2 SNEGSKA (reference sequence). The CDR3 coding sequence is TGCAGTGCTAGAGGCACCCTAAACAGCAATGAGCAGTTCTTC. Translated, it gives CSARGTLNSNEQFF.

In this sample, this clonotype turned up a few times. CDR3 sequence (DNA): TGTGCCAGCAGCCTCGAGGCAGACACCTACAATGAGCAGTTCTTC. Its protein is CASSLEADTYNEQFF. The chain employs TRBV9 and TRBJ2-1, with no clear D. In germline, CDR1 is SGDLS, CDR2 YYNGEE. This CDR3 contains 15 residues. Deletions cut 4 bases from V and 2 bases from J, with 13 bases between.

As regards this clonotype: A read error likely explains this, since a far larger clone differs by one base. CDR3 sequence (DNA): TGTGCCAGCAGCTCTTCCCCTCCGGGAGGGGGGACAGATACGCAGTATTTT. This codes for CASSSSPPGGGTDTQYF. The rearrangement links TRBV6-5 to TRBJ2-3; 8 nucleotides agree with TRBD2. V was pared by 6 bases and J by 3 bases, with 14 bases of the junction left unmatched. CDR1 is MNHEY and CDR2 is SVGAGI in the germline V gene. The CDR3 length is 17 residues.

This clonotype is a singleton in its sample. V and J are TRBV3-1 and TRBJ2-7, with 8 bases lining up with TRBD1. This CDR3 has 15 residues. V was pared by 0 bases and J by 1 base, with 2 bases of the junction left unmatched. Germline CDR1 and CDR2: LGHDT and YNNKEL (reference sequence). The DNA for the CDR3 is TGTGCCAGCAGCCAAGACGGGACAGGATCCTACGAGCAGTACTTC. Amino acid sequence: CASSQDGTGSYEQYF.

The chain is built from TRBV12-3 or TRBV12-4 and TRBJ1-2; a weak D match, TRBD1 (5 bases). The CDR3 totals 13 residues. The V end lost 1 base, the J end lost 8 bases, and 11 bases lay between the germline ends. CDR3 in DNA: TGTGCCAGCAGTTTAGGGGGCCTCGGGGGCTACACCTTC. It yields the protein CASSLGGLGGYTF.

The chain couples TRBV20-1 to TRBJ1-5, with D uncertain. Trimming cost V 6 bases and J 2 bases, with 17 bases left between them. Germline-derived CDR1 and CDR2 are DFQATT and SNEGSKA (reference sequence). The CDR3 has 15 amino acids. The CDR3 bases are TGCAGTGCCCAGGCGGTGGGGATGGGCAATCAGCCCCAGCATTTT. This sequence encodes CSAQAVGMGNQPQHF.

This chain connects TRBV28 to TRBJ1-1; a weak D match, TRBD1 (6 bases). Germline lookup yields CDR1 MDHEN and CDR2 SYDVKM. This CDR3 spans 16 amino acids. The ends were cut back, 6 bases at V and 0 bases at J, with 17 bases in the middle. CDR3 in amino acids: CASRSPGAHLNTEAFF. CDR3 DNA: TGTGCCAGCAGGTCTCCAGGGGCGCATTTGAACACTGAAGCTTTCTTT.